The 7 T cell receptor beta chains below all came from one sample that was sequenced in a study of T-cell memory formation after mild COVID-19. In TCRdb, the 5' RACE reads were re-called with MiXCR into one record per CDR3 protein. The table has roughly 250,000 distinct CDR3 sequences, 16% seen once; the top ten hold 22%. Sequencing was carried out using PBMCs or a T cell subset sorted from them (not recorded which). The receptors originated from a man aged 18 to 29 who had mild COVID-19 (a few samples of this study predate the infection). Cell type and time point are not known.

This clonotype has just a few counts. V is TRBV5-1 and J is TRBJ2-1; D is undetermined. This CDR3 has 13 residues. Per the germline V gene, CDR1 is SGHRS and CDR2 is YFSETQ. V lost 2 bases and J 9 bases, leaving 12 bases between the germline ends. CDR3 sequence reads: CASSFELHTEQFF. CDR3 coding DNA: TGCGCCAGCAGCTTCGAGCTACACACTGAGCAGTTCTTC. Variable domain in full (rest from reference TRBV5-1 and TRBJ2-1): KAGVTQTPRYLIKTRGQQVTLSCSPISGHRSVSWYQQTPGQGLQFLFEYFSETQRNKGNFPGRFSGRQFSNSRSEMNVSTLELGDSALYLCASSFELHTEQFFGPGTRLTVL.

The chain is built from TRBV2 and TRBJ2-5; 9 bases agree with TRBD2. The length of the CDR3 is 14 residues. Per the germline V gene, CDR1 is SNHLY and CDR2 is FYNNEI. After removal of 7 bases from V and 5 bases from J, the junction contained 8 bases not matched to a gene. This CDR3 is CASIRAGGWETQYF. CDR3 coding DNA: TGTGCCAGCATTCGAGCGGGGGGCTGGGAGACCCAGTACTTC.

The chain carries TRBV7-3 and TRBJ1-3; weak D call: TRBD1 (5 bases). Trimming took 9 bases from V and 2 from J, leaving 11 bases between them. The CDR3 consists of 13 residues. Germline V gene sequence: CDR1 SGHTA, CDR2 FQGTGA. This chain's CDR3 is CASKDSTGNTIYF. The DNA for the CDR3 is TGTGCCAGTAAAGACAGTACTGGAAACACCATATATTTT.

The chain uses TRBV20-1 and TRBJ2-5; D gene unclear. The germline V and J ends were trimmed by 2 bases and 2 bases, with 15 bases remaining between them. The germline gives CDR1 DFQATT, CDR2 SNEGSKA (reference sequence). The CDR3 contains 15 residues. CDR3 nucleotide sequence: TGCAGTGCTAGATCCTTAATCACGAGTCAAGAGACCCAGTACTTC. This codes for CSARSLITSQETQYF.

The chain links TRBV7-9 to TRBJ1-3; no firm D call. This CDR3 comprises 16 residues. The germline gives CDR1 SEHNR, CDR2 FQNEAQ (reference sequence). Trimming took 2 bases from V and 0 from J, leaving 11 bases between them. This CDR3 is CASSLRHKDSGNTIYF. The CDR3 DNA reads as TGTGCCAGCAGCTTACGCCACAAGGACTCTGGAAACACCATATATTTT. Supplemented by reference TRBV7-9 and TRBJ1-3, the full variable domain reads DTGVSQNPRHKITKRGQNVTFRCDPISEHNRLYWYRQTLGQGPEFLTYFQNEAQLEKSRLLSDRFSAERPKGSFSTLEIQRTEQGDSAMYLCASSLRHKDSGNTIYFGEGSWLTVV.

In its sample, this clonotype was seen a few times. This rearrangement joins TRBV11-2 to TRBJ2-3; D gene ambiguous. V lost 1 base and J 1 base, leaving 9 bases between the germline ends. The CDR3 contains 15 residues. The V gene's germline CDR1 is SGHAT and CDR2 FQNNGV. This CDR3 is CASSLGVRGTDTQYF. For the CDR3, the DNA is TGTGCCAGCAGCTTAGGGGTTAGGGGCACAGATACGCAGTATTTT.

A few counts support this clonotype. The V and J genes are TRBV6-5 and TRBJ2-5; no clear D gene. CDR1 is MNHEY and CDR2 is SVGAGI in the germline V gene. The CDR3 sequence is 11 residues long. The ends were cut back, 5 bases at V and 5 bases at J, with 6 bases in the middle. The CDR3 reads CASSMGETQYF. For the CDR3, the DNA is TGTGCCAGCAGTATGGGGGAGACCCAGTACTTC.